This T cell receptor beta chain derives from a study of T cells in localized non-small cell lung cancer. Whole-study results and caveats: Uninvolved adjacent lung showed peak T cell clonality, exceeding tumor.

The protocol was immunoSEQ multiplex PCR, while the TCRdb copy is restricted to in-frame clones and leaves out a portion. The repertoire holds about 23,000 clones, roughly nine tenths seen once, with less than 15% in the top ten. A note on this clone: The target antigen is unknown.

The V end lost 3 bases, the J end lost 2 bases, and 10 bases lay between the germline ends. CDR3 length: 14 residues. CDR1 is WNHNN, CDR2 SYGVQD, per germline (reference sequence). The sequence was collected from a male donor aged 60 or older with stage I lung adenocarcinoma. The J gene is TRBJ2-5, the V gene TRBV10-1, with TRBD1 as a possible D gene (6 bases). The sequencing here drew on peripheral blood, taken before any cancer treatment. In DNA form, the CDR3 reads TGCGCCAGCAGTGATACGGGACAACAAGAGACCCAGTACTTC. It is translated as CASSDTGQQETQYF.